This T cell receptor (beta chain) came from a study of shared clonotypes between healthy human individuals. The germline gives CDR1 DFQATT, CDR2 SNEGSKA (reference sequence). Trimming left V 6 bases short and J 10 bases short, with 15 bases between. This CDR3 contains 11 residues. Clones were read by immunoSEQ multiplex PCR, and TCRdb kept only the in-frame ones, dropping some. This sample carries roughly 1,600,000 clones, approximately 98.5% of them seen once, and the ten largest clones take approximately 0.4%. The chain carries TRBV20-1 and TRBJ1-2; D is unresolved. Source material: naive CD4+ T cells sorted from blood. The subset here: CD45RA+ positively selected. The source of this sequence is a man aged 30 to 45 in good health. The CDR3 nucleotides read TGCAGTGCGCCGAGGGCCGTTCCCTACACCTTC. Translated: CSAPRAVPYTF.